Shown below are 31 T cell receptor beta chains from a single sample sequenced in a study of shared clonotypes between healthy human individuals (dated by TCRdb to between 2020 and 2021). Receptors were amplified or captured by the immunoSEQ multiplex PCR assay. TCRdb mirrors the immuneACCESS table, restricted to in-frame sequences. Some clones are absent from its copies; in checked studies, under half trace to an unresolved V gene, and the reason for the others is unknown. The sample records approximately 2,000,000 clones, around 92% of which are singletons. The biggest ten clones account for 0.37% of the sample. The sequenced sample was naive CD4+ T cells from PBMCs. The cell subset or site label corresponds to: CD45RA+ positively selected. The receptors come from a man aged 18 to 35 in good health. Some clones in this sample may be carry-over from other donors' samples.

The J gene is TRBJ1-2, the V gene TRBV10-3; D might be TRBD1 (6 bases). Germline V gene sequence: CDR1 ENHRY, CDR2 SYGVKD. The V gene lost 3 bases and the J gene lost 6 bases, with 17 bases spanning the gap. CDR3 length: 15 residues. The CDR3 nucleotides read TGTGCCATCAGTGACAGGCTCCCTGAGGGGGATGGCTACACCTTC. Translating it yields CAISDRLPEGDGYTF.

The V call is TRBV6-4, the J call TRBJ2-7, with 9 bases fitting TRBD2. This CDR3 spans 17 amino acids. The germline CDR1 and CDR2 sequences are MRHNA and SNTAGT. Trimming took 0 bases from V and 0 from J; bases not matched to a gene: 6. CDR3 sequence reads: CASSDSGLAFNSYEQYF. The CDR3 nucleotides read TGTGCCAGCAGTGACTCAGGACTAGCGTTTAACTCCTACGAGCAGTACTTC.

This clone was seen once. J is TRBJ2-7 and V is TRBV28; D remains unclear. The CDR3 runs 17 residues. The V end was cut by 7 bases, the J end by 7 bases, with 29 bases between. Germline V gene lookup returns CDR1 MDHEN and CDR2 SYDVKM. The CDR3 here is CASNSAGLRQALWEQYF. The CDR3 region has the DNA TGTGCCAGCAACTCGGCTGGGCTGAGACAAGCTCTTTGGGAGCAGTACTTC.

In regard to this clone: The same CDR3 can be traced to other DNA sequences in this sample. V usage is TRBV18 and J usage is TRBJ2-5; D remains ambiguous. Germline CDR1 is KGHSH and CDR2 is LQKENI. Trimming took 4 bases from V and 0 from J, leaving 6 bases between them. This CDR3 has 13 residues. This CDR3 reads CASSRGYQETQYF. The CDR3 coding sequence is TGTGCCAGCTCACGGGGTTACCAAGAGACCCAGTACTTC.

J is TRBJ2-5 and V is TRBV28; 7 positions agree with TRBD1. This CDR3 has 14 amino acids. The V gene end was trimmed by 5 bases and the J gene end by 5 bases; junction bases not matched to a gene: 8. Germline CDR1 reads MDHEN; CDR2 reads SYDVKM. CDR3 DNA: TGTGCCAGCAGTCTCGACAGGGTTTGGGAGACCCAGTACTTC. Encoded protein: CASSLDRVWETQYF.

This rearrangement joins TRBV10-3 to TRBJ1-2; possible D gene TRBD1, 5 bases. The V end lost 0 bases, the J end lost 4 bases, and 12 bases lay between the germline ends. The CDR3 contains 15 residues. Germline V CDR1 and CDR2: ENHRY, SYGVKD. CDR3 sequence reads: CAISESVGASYGYTF. CDR3 in DNA: TGTGCCATCAGTGAGTCGGTCGGGGCCTCCTATGGCTACACCTTC.

A note on this clone: Different DNA sequences within this sample yield the same CDR3. In nucleotides, the CDR3 is TGTGCCAGCAGTTTAGTGGGTGGCTATGGCTACACCTTC. Its translation is CASSLVGGYGYTF. J is TRBJ1-2 and V is TRBV28; D ambiguous. CDR3 length: 13 amino acids. Germline values: CDR1 MDHEN, CDR2 SYDVKM. V was clipped by 2 bases and J by 4 bases, with 8 bases between them.

The V gene is TRBV6-5, the J gene TRBJ2-3; 9 bases are a match to TRBD2. The length of the CDR3 is 15 residues. The ends lost 1 base at V and 5 bases at J; junction bases unmatched: 4. CDR1 MNHEY and CDR2 SVGAGI come from the germline V gene. CDR3 coding DNA: TGTGCCAGCAGTTACTTGGGACTAGCTATAGATACGCAGTATTTT. This encodes CASSYLGLAIDTQYF.

This sequence joins TRBV15 and TRBJ1-5; D uncertain. This CDR3 region has 16 residues. Germline V gene lookup returns CDR1 LNHNV and CDR2 YYDKDF (reference sequence). Trimming took 3 bases from V and 2 from J, leaving 14 bases between them. The CDR3 loop reads CATSSPRPVRNQPQHF. In DNA form, the CDR3 reads TGTGCCACCAGCAGCCCCCGGCCGGTACGCAATCAGCCCCAGCATTTT.

This clone was detected a few times. The chain links TRBV19 to TRBJ1-5; no reliable D call. The CDR3 extends over 12 amino acids. The germline V gene encodes CDR1 LNHDA and CDR2 SQIVND (reference sequence). Trimming pared 6 bases from V and 9 bases from J, leaving 12 bases between. In DNA form, the CDR3 reads TGTGCCAGTAGCGAGAATTGGCTGCCCCAGCATTTT. Protein: CASSENWLPQHF.

The CDR3 DNA sequence: TGTGCCAGCAGCGTAGAGGAGGGGGAGACCCAGTACTTC. Encoded protein: CASSVEEGETQYF. This chain connects TRBV9 to TRBJ2-5; TRBD2 is a possible D gene (6 bases). In germline, CDR1 is SGDLS, CDR2 YYNGEE. This CDR3 is built from 13 residues. V dropped 0 bases and J dropped 5 bases, with 8 bases sitting between them.

V gene TRBV19 combines with J gene TRBJ1-5; TRBD1 is a possible D gene (6 bases). The V end was cut by 5 bases, the J end by 3 bases, with 14 bases between. CDR3 length: 15 amino acids. Germline V gene data show CDR1 as LNHDA and CDR2 as SQIVND (reference sequence). The CDR3 reads CASSSIQGDNQPQHF. Written as DNA, the CDR3 is TGTGCCAGTAGTTCAATACAGGGAGACAATCAGCCCCAGCATTTT.

This clone was seen once. The genes are TRBV4-1 and TRBJ2-1; D not resolved. The CDR3 is 20 residues long. Trimming left V 0 bases short and J 8 bases short, with 29 bases between. Looked up from germline, CDR1 is MGHRA and CDR2 is YSYEKL. The CDR3 sequence is CASSQDTARRLGTTRDEQFF. The DNA of the CDR3 is TGCGCCAGCAGCCAAGATACGGCGAGACGATTGGGAACCACCCGGGATGAGCAGTTCTTC.

The chain recombines TRBV10-1 with TRBJ2-7; 7 nucleotides align to TRBD1. This CDR3 has 14 residues. The J segment lost 2 bases and the V segment lost 5 bases, leaving 6 bases of the junction unmatched. Germline CDR1 reads WNHNN; CDR2 reads SYGVQD (reference sequence). CDR3 loop: CASSTGQDPYEQYF. CDR3 bases: TGCGCCAGCAGTACTGGACAGGACCCCTACGAGCAGTACTTC.

Comments on this clone: One junction end does not reproduce the germline sequence, and a read error may be involved. V usage is TRBV7-9 and J usage is TRBJ1-1, with 8 bases lining up with TRBD1. The CDR3 loop spans 15 amino acids. Germline V lookup: CDR1 SEHNR, CDR2 FQNEAQ (reference sequence). CDR3 in amino acids: CASRLDRGMGTEAFF. The CDR3 DNA follows: TGTGCCAGCAGGTTAGACAGGGGTATGGGCACTGAAGCTTTCTTT.

This chain connects TRBV7-8 to TRBJ2-2; weak D call: TRBD2 (5 bases). The CDR3 contains 16 residues. The V end lost 2 bases, the J end lost 1 base, and 11 bases lay between the germline ends. The germline gives CDR1 SGHVS, CDR2 FQNEAQ. CDR3 region: CASSLSRRVNTGELFF. CDR3 sequence (DNA): TGTGCCAGCAGCTTATCGCGGCGGGTGAACACCGGGGAGCTGTTTTTT. Combining the CDR3 with reference TRBV7-8 and TRBJ2-2 gives the whole variable domain GAGVSQSPRYKVAKRGQDVALRCDPISGHVSLFWYQQALGQGPEFLTYFQNEAQLDKSGLPSDRFFAERPEGSVSTLKIQRTQQEDSAVYLCASSLSRRVNTGELFFGEGSRLTVL.

CDR3 region: CASSSHAGNSPLHF. CDR3 sequence (DNA): TGTGCCAGCAGCTCCCATGCTGGGAATTCACCCCTCCACTTT. The chain is built from TRBV5-6 and TRBJ1-6; D remains ambiguous. CDR3 length: 14 residues. V shed 3 bases and J shed 7 bases, with 11 bases lying between them. Germline-derived CDR1 and CDR2 are SGHDT and YYEEEE.

The J gene is TRBJ2-7, the V gene TRBV5-3; D might be TRBD2 (6 bases). TRBV5-3 belongs to the ORF category, with a function that is uncertain. V was cut by 0 bases and J by 3 bases, with 13 bases left in between. CDR3 length: 15 residues. CDR3 sequence: CARSLGTGVFYEQYF. CDR3 nucleotide sequence: TGTGCCAGAAGCTTGGGGACGGGAGTGTTCTACGAGCAGTACTTC.

This clone was observed a few times. The rearrangement uses TRBV30 and TRBJ1-1; D remains unclear. Germline loops: CDR1 GTSNPN, CDR2 SVGIG (reference sequence). This CDR3 has 13 amino acids. Trimming removed 1 base from V and 1 base from J, with 7 bases in between. CDR3 in amino acids: CAWSDEQNTEAFF. CDR3 DNA sequence: TGTGCCTGGAGTGATGAACAGAACACTGAAGCTTTCTTT.

Here the CDR3 DNA reads TGTGCCAGCAGTGAAAATAGCGGGAGGGCCTACGAGCAGTACTTC. It specifies CASSENSGRAYEQYF. The chain carries TRBV6-1 and TRBJ2-7, with 11 nucleotides matching TRBD2. The ends lost 2 bases at V and 2 bases at J; junction bases unmatched: 2. Per the germline V gene, CDR1 is MNHNS and CDR2 is SASEGT. This CDR3 contains 15 residues.

This chain connects TRBV4-3 to TRBJ1-5; no reliable D call. Germline assignment: CDR1 LGHNA and CDR2 YSLEER. Trimming removed 1 base at V and 0 bases at J, with 10 bases between. This CDR3 is 16 amino acids long. The chain's CDR3 is CASSQVVGYSNQPQHF. The CDR3 DNA is TGCGCCAGCAGCCAAGTAGTCGGATATAGCAATCAGCCCCAGCATTTT.

This clone showed up just a few times. Other DNA sequences of this sample code for an identical CDR3. The chain joins TRBV2 to TRBJ1-1; unclear D gene. V shed 3 bases and J shed 1 base, with 9 bases lying between them. Germline V gene lookup returns CDR1 SNHLY and CDR2 FYNNEI. This CDR3 has 14 amino acids. This CDR3 is CASSEWGANTEAFF. DNA of the CDR3: TGTGCCAGCAGTGAGTGGGGAGCGAACACTGAAGCTTTCTTT.

The V and J genes are TRBV27 and TRBJ1-3; a possible D gene is TRBD1 (6 bases). Trimming removed 1 base from V and 4 bases from J, with 11 bases in between. Germline CDR1 and CDR2: MNHEY and SMNVEV (reference sequence). This CDR3 comprises 15 residues. CDR3 DNA sequence: TGTGCCAGCAGTTTATGGCCCAGGGGCGGAAACACCATATATTTT. Protein sequence: CASSLWPRGGNTIYF.

V and J are TRBV5-1 and TRBJ1-1, with D tentatively TRBD1 (5 bases). This CDR3 contains 14 residues. From germline, CDR1 is SGHRS and CDR2 YFSETQ. V was trimmed by 7 bases and J by 1 base, leaving 14 bases between them. The CDR3: CASSPGGRNTEAFF. CDR3 DNA sequence: TGCGCCAGCTCCCCTGGGGGTAGGAACACTGAAGCTTTCTTT.

This chain links TRBV5-1 with TRBJ1-1; D is uncertain. CDR1 is SGHRS, CDR2 YFSETQ, per germline. The length of the CDR3 is 14 residues. V gave up 2 bases and J gave up 1 base, with 9 bases separating them. The chain's CDR3 is CASSLRRGNTEAFF. Written as DNA, the CDR3 is TGCGCCAGCAGCTTACGGCGGGGGAACACTGAAGCTTTCTTT.

The chain has TRBV6-6 and TRBJ2-3, with TRBD2 matching 9 bases. The CDR3 length is 13 residues. Germline CDR1 is MNHNY and CDR2 is SVGAGI (reference sequence). After removal of 6 bases from V and 9 bases from J, the junction contained 7 bases not matched to a gene. The CDR3 region has the DNA TGTGCCAGCAGAATAGCGGGAGTATCAACGCAGTATTTT. Residues: CASRIAGVSTQYF.

The V and J genes are TRBV7-7 and TRBJ2-3; 12 bases align to TRBD2. Trimming at V came to 11 bases and at J to 1 base, leaving 10 bases not matched to a gene. This CDR3 spans 16 amino acids. CDR1 and CDR2 (germline): SSHAT, FNYEAQ (reference sequence). CDR3 amino acids: CALLAGGPRCTDTQYF. The CDR3 bases are TGTGCCTTGCTAGCGGGAGGGCCCCGATGCACAGATACGCAGTATTTT.

The chain joins TRBV7-2 to TRBJ2-1, with D hard to call. Per the germline V gene, CDR1 is SGHTA and CDR2 is FQGNSA. This CDR3 comprises 14 residues. The V gene lost 5 bases and the J gene lost 3 bases, with 11 bases spanning the gap. CDR3: CASSERLVYNEQFF. The CDR3, as DNA: TGTGCCAGCAGCGAACGCCTAGTCTACAATGAGCAGTTCTTC.

The CDR3: CASTGQNQPQHF. The CDR3 DNA follows: TGTGCCAGCACAGGCCAAAATCAGCCCCAGCATTTT. This chain connects TRBV6-6 to TRBJ1-5; D ambiguous. V was trimmed by 7 bases and J by 4 bases, leaving 8 bases between them. Germline values: CDR1 MNHNY, CDR2 SVGAGI (reference sequence). The CDR3 spans 12 residues.

The rearrangement joins TRBV7-6 to TRBJ2-1, with TRBD2 matching 7 bases. This CDR3 is built from 17 residues. From germline, CDR1 is SGHVS and CDR2 FNYEAQ. J was trimmed by 6 bases and V by 1 base; bases with no gene match: 12. The CDR3 nucleotides are TGTGCCAGCAGCTTAGAGACTTGGGCGGGAGTGGGCAATGAGCAGTTCTTC. Its translation: CASSLETWAGVGNEQFF.

This clone was seen a single time. This chain joins TRBV11-2 and TRBJ2-3; the match to TRBD1 covers 8 bases. Germline CDR1 reads SGHAT; CDR2 reads FQNNGV. The CDR3 consists of 16 residues. J gave up 6 bases and V 0 bases, and 8 bases lay outside the gene matches. For the CDR3, the DNA is TGTGCCAGCAGCTTAGATCCCGGGACAGGTGAGGATACGCAGTATTTT. This codes for CASSLDPGTGEDTQYF.